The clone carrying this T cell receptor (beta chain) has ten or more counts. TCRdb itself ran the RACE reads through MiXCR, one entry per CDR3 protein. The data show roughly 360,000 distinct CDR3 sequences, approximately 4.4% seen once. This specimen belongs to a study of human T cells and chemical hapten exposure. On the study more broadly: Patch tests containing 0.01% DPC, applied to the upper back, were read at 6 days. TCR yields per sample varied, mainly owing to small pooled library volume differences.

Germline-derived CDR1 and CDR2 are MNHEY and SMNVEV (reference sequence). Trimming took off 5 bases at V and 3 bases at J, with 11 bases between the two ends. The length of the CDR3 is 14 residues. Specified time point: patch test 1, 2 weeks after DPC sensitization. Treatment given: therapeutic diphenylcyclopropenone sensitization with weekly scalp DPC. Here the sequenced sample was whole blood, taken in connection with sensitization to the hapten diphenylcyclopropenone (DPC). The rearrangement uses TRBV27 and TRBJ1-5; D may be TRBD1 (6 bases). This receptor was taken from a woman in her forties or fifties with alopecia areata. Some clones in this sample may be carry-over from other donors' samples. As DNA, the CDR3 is TGTGCCAGCAGTCACGGGGGGCTCAATCAGCCCCAGCATTTT. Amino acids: CASSHGGLNQPQHF.